Listed below are T cell receptor beta chains from one sample, sequenced in a study of blood T cell repertoires in COVID-19. Data came from immunoSEQ multiplex PCR; TCRdb stores just in-frame clones and leaves some out. The sample carries under 500,000 clones, 80% to 90% recorded once. Material: PBMCs or T cells enriched from blood (not recorded which). All receptors come from a man younger than 40 who had recovered from COVID-19. The CDR3 runs from the conserved cysteine through the conserved F or W. A D gene is named only where the DNA matches it firmly. Rows may omit the clone size; those that give it use once, few, many or a size class.

>NA|TRBJ1-5|TRBV18|once
TGTGCCAGCTCACCACTGAAAGCGGAAAATCAGCCCCAGCATTTT
CASSPLKAENQPQHF
>TRBD1|TRBJ1-1|TRBV19|once
TGTGCCAGTAAGACAGGGCACCCTACAAACACTGAAGCTTTCTTT
CASKTGHPTNTEAFF
>TRBD1|TRBJ1-2|TRBV19|NA
TGTGCCAGTAGTATCACAGGGGAATATGGCTACACCTTC
CASSITGEYGYTF
>TRBD1|TRBJ1-1|TRBV5-1|NA
TGCGCCAGCAGCCCCCTGCTCCCGGGACAGGGCACTGAAGCTTTCTTT
CASSPLLPGQGTEAFF
>TRBD2|TRBJ2-1|TRBV7-8|once
TGTGCCAGCAGCTTAGGGGGCGGGGGTGAGCAGTTCTTC
CASSLGGGGEQFF
>NA|TRBJ2-7|TRBV5-5|NA
TGTGCCAGCAGCTTGCTGGGAGGCCCCTCCTACGAGCAGTACTTC
CASSLLGGPSYEQYF
>TRBD1|TRBJ2-7|TRBV2|NA
TGTGCCAGCAGTGCCCGAGGACAGGGGCGCTACGAGCAGTACTTC
CASSARGQGRYEQYF
>TRBD1|TRBJ1-1|TRBV11-1|NA
TGTGCCAGCAGCTTAGAGGGGACAGAGATGAACACTGAAGCTTTCTTT
CASSLEGTEMNTEAFF
>TRBD1|TRBJ1-2|TRBV5-1|NA
TGCGCCAGCACGGTTGAGGGGGCTTATGGCTACACCTTC
CASTVEGAYGYTF
>TRBD2|TRBJ2-1|TRBV24-1|NA
TGTGCCACCAGTGACTTAGGACTAGCGGCCTACAATGAGCAGTTCTTC
CATSDLGLAAYNEQFF
>NA|TRBJ2-5|TRBV5-1|NA
TGCGCCAGCAATCCCCTAGATGTGGAGACCCAGTACTTC
CASNPLDVETQYF
>NA|TRBJ1-6|TRBV11-2|NA
TGTGCCAGCAGCTTAGCCCAGGGGTACTCACCCCTCCACTTT
CASSLAQGYSPLHF
>NA|TRBJ2-3|TRBV11-2|NA
TGTGCCAGCAGCTTAGTTGACAGGGGGAGCGGGAGGTCCCAGTATTTT
CASSLVDRGSGRSQYF
>NA|TRBJ1-4|TRBV10-2|NA
TGCGCCAGCACCGAGGGGGCAACTAATGAAAAACTGTTTTTT
CASTEGATNEKLFF
>NA|TRBJ2-1|TRBV7-9|few
TGTGCCAGCAGCTTAAGCGCGGACAGAGTCAATGAGCAGTTCTTC
CASSLSADRVNEQFF
>TRBD1|TRBJ2-2|TRBV27|NA
TGTGCCAGCAGGGAGGACAGGAAAAACACCGGGGAGCTGTTTTTT
CASREDRKNTGELFF
>NA|TRBJ1-2|TRBV6-5|NA
TGTGCCAGCAGTAACCGGGAGGGTGGCTATGGCTACACCTTC
CASSNREGGYGYTF
>TRBD1|TRBJ1-3|TRBV28|NA
TGTGCCAGCAGTTTAAGGGACAGGGGGAGAAGGCCCGGAAACACCATATATTTT
CASSLRDRGRRPGNTIYF
>NA|TRBJ2-5|TRBV7-2|NA
TGTGCCAGCAGACCTACCGGGATGGTGGGAGAGACCCAGTACTTC
CASRPTGMVGETQYF
>NA|TRBJ2-5|TRBV27|NA
TGTGCCAGCAGTTTCTCCGGGTTCCAAGAGACCCAGTACTTC
CASSFSGFQETQYF
>NA|TRBJ2-6|TRBV7-9|NA
TGTGCCAGCAGCCCCGAGGATATGGGGGCCAACGTCCTGACTTTC
CASSPEDMGANVLTF
>TRBD2|TRBJ2-7|TRBV28|once
TGTGCCAGCAGTCCCCGACTTAGCGGGAGGCTTTACGAGCAGTACTTC
CASSPRLSGRLYEQYF
>TRBD1|TRBJ2-7|TRBV7-9|few
TGTGCCAGCAGCCCCGGGACAGGGAGACCCGAGCAGTACTTC
CASSPGTGRPEQYF
>TRBD2|TRBJ2-7|TRBV11-2|once
TGTGCCAGCAGCTTAGAGGGAGGGGTCGGCTACGAGCAGTACTTC
CASSLEGGVGYEQYF
>NA|TRBJ2-1|TRBV6-2/TRBV6-3|NA
TGTGCCAGCAGTTACCCGTTCAGGGGTAATGAGCAGTTCTTC
CASSYPFRGNEQFF
>TRBD2|TRBJ2-3|TRBV25-1|NA
TGTGCCAGCAGTGATTTACTAGCGGGAGGGCCAGATACGCAGTATTTT
CASSDLLAGGPDTQYF
>TRBD2|TRBJ2-5|TRBV7-9|NA
TGTGCCAGCAAGGGGACTAGCGGGTCGGCGGCCCAGTACTTC
CASKGTSGSAAQYF
>TRBD2|TRBJ2-7|TRBV7-8|NA
TGTGCCAGCAGCTCCCGGGGGGTTAGCGGGAGTCGGCGCGAGCAGTACTTC
CASSSRGVSGSRREQYF
>TRBD2|TRBJ2-5|TRBV7-7|NA
TGTGCTAGCACCCAAGGGTCTAGCGGGAGGGAAGAGACCCAGTACTTC
CASTQGSSGREETQYF
>TRBD1|TRBJ2-1|TRBV6-2/TRBV6-3|few
TGTGCCAGCAGCCATTTAGCGAGGGGGCACAATGAGCAGTTCTTC
CASSHLARGHNEQFF
>NA|TRBJ2-5|TRBV18|NA
TGTGCCAGCTCACTTGGACAGTGGGAGACCCAGTACTTC
CASSLGQWETQYF
>TRBD1|TRBJ1-6|TRBV11-2|NA
TGTGCCAGCAGCTCACCCGGACAGGCTTATTCACCCCTCCACTTT
CASSSPGQAYSPLHF
>NA|TRBJ1-6|TRBV7-9|NA
TGTGCCAGCAGCCCAGATGCAGGATCACCCCTCCACTTT
CASSPDAGSPLHF